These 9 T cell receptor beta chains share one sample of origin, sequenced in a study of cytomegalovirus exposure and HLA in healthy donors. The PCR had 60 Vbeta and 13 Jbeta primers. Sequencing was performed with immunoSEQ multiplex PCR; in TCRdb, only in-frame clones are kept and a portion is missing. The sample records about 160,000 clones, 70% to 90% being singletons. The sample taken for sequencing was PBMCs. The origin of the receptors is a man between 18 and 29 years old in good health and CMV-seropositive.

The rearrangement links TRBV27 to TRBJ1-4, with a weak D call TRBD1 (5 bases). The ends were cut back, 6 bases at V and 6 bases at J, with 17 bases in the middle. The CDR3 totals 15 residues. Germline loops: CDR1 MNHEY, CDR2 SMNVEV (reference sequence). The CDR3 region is CASRLSWGGDEKLFF. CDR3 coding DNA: TGTGCCAGCAGGCTCAGTTGGGGAGGGGATGAAAAACTGTTTTTT.

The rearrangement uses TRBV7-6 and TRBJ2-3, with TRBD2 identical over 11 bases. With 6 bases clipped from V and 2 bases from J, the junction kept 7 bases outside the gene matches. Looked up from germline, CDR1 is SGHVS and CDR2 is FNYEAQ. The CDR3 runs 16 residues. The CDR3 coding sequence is TGTGCCAGCAGTTTTAGCGGGGGGGCCGCCACAGATACGCAGTATTTT. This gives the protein CASSFSGGAATDTQYF.

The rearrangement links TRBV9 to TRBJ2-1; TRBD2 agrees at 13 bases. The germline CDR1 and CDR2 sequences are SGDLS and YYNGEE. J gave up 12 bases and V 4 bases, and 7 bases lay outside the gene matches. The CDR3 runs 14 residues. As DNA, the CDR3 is TGTGCCAGCAGCACCGGGACTAGCGGGGACGGGCAGTTCTTC. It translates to CASSTGTSGDGQFF.

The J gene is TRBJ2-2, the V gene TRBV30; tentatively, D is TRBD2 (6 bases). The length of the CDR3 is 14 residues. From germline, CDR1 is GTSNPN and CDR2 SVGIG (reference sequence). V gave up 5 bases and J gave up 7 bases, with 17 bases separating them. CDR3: CAWVEGRRSGELFF. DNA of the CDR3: TGTGCCTGGGTGGAGGGAAGGCGCAGCGGGGAGCTGTTTTTT. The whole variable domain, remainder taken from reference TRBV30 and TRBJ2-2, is SQTIHQWPATLVQPVGSPLSLECTVEGTSNPNLYWYRQAAGRGLQLLFYSVGIGQISSEVPQNLSASRPQDRQFILSSKKLLLSDSGFYLCAWVEGRRSGELFFGEGSRLTVL.

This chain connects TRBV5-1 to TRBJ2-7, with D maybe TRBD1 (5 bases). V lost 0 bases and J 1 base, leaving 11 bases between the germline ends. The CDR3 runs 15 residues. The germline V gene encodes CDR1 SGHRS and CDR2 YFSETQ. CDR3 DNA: TGCGCCAGCAGCTTGGGAGTTCAGGGATCCTACGAGCAGTACTTC. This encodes CASSLGVQGSYEQYF. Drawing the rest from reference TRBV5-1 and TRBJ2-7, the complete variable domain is KAGVTQTPRYLIKTRGQQVTLSCSPISGHRSVSWYQQTPGQGLQFLFEYFSETQRNKGNFPGRFSGRQFSNSRSEMNVSTLELGDSALYLCASSLGVQGSYEQYFGPGTRLTVT.

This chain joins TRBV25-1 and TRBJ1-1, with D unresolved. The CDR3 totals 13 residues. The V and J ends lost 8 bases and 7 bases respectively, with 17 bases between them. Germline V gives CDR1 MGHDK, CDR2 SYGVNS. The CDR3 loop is CASQPGGPHEAFF. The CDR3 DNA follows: TGTGCCAGCCAACCTGGAGGACCCCATGAAGCTTTCTTT. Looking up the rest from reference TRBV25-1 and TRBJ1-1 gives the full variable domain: EADIYQTPRYLVIGTGKKITLECSQTMGHDKMYWYQQDPGMELHLIHYSYGVNSTEKGDLSSESTVSRIRTEHFPLTLESARPSHTSQYLCASQPGGPHEAFFGQGTRLTVV.

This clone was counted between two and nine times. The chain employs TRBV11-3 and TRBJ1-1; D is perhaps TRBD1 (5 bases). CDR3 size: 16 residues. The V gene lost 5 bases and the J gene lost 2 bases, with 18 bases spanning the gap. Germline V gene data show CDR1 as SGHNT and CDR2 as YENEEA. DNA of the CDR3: TGTGCCAGCAGCCCTCTGGGGGGGGTCGCAAACACTGAAGCTTTCTTT. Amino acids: CASSPLGGVANTEAFF.

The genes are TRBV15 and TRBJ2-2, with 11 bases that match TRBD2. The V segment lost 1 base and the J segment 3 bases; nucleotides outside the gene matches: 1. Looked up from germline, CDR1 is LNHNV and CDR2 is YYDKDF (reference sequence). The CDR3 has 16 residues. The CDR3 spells CATSRGSGRDTGELFF. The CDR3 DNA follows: TGTGCCACCAGCAGAGGTAGCGGGAGGGACACCGGGGAGCTGTTTTTT.

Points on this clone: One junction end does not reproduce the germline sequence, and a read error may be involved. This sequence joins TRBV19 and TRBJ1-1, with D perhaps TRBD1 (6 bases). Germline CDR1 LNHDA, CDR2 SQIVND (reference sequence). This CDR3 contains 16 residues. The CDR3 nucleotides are TGTGCCAGTAGTATAGGACAGGTTCTAGGGAACGCTGAAGCTTTCTTT. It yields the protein CASSIGQVLGNAEAFF. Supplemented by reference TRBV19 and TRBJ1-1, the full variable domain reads DGGITQSPKYLFRKEGQNVTLSCEQNLNHDAMYWYRQDPGQGLRLIYYSQIVNDFQKGDIAEGYSVSREKKESFPLTVTSAQKNPTAFYLCASSIGQVLGNAEAFFGQGTRLTVV.